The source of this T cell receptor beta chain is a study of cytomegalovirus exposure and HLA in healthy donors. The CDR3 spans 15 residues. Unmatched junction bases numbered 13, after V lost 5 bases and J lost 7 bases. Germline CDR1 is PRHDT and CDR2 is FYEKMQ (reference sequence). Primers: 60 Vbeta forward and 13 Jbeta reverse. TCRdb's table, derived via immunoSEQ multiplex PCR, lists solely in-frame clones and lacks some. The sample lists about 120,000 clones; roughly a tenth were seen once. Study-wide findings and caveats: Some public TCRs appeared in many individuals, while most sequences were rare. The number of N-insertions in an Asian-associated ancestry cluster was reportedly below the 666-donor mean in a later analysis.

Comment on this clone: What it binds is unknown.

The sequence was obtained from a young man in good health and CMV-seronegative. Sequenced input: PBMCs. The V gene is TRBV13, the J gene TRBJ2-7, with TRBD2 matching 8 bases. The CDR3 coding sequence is TGTGCCAGCAGCGCCCCCGGGACTAGAGGGGGGGAGCAGTACTTC. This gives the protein CASSAPGTRGGEQYF.